These 10 T cell receptor beta chains share one sample of origin, sequenced in a study of cytomegalovirus exposure and HLA in healthy donors. The PCR used 60 Vbeta and 13 Jbeta primers. Clones were read by immunoSEQ multiplex PCR, and TCRdb kept only the in-frame ones, dropping some. In total, the table holds some 120,000 clones. The specimen was PBMCs. Receptors originate from a man aged 18 to 29 in good health and CMV-seronegative.

This chain joins TRBV28 and TRBJ1-2, with a tentative D call TRBD1 (6 bases). CDR3 size: 15 residues. Deletions cut 6 bases from V and 6 bases from J, with 20 bases between. The germline gives CDR1 MDHEN, CDR2 SYDVKM. CDR3 bases: TGTGCCAGCAGAACAACAGGGCCCCCGGCGGATGGCTACACCTTC. Translated, it gives CASRTTGPPADGYTF.

CDR3 in amino acids: CASTYGEDTQYF. CDR3 DNA sequence: TGTGCCAGCACCTACGGTGAAGATACGCAGTATTTT. The chain carries TRBV25-1 and TRBJ2-3; D is undetermined. The CDR3 runs to 12 residues. Germline assignment: CDR1 MGHDK and CDR2 SYGVNS. V lost 7 bases and J 5 bases, leaving 10 bases between the germline ends.

The chain links TRBV7-9 to TRBJ2-1; the match to TRBD2 covers 14 bases. The CDR3 contains 15 residues. Germline CDR1 reads SEHNR; CDR2 reads FQNEAQ (reference sequence). V trimming: 10 bases; J trimming: 10 bases; junction bases outside the gene matches: 12. The CDR3 spells CAIPQGLAGVEEQFF. Written as DNA, the CDR3 is TGTGCCATTCCTCAGGGACTAGCGGGAGTAGAGGAGCAGTTCTTC. The variable domain in full, completed from reference TRBV7-9 and TRBJ2-1, reads DTGVSQNPRHKITKRGQNVTFRCDPISEHNRLYWYRQTLGQGPEFLTYFQNEAQLEKSRLLSDRFSAERPKGSFSTLEIQRTEQGDSAMYLCAIPQGLAGVEEQFFGPGTRLTVL.

V gene TRBV19 combines with J gene TRBJ2-1, with D maybe TRBD2 (5 bases). V was clipped by 7 bases and J by 2 bases, with 24 bases between them. The CDR3 runs 18 residues. Germline CDR1 is LNHDA and CDR2 is SQIVND (reference sequence). DNA of the CDR3: TGTGCCAGTACCTCCCTGGTCGACTCTAGCAGCCCCTACAATGAGCAGTTCTTC. Residues: CASTSLVDSSSPYNEQFF. The variable domain in full, completed from reference TRBV19 and TRBJ2-1, reads DGGITQSPKYLFRKEGQNVTLSCEQNLNHDAMYWYRQDPGQGLRLIYYSQIVNDFQKGDIAEGYSVSREKKESFPLTVTSAQKNPTAFYLCASTSLVDSSSPYNEQFFGPGTRLTVL.

V is TRBV2 and J is TRBJ2-6; D is possibly TRBD1 (6 bases). Germline CDR1 reads SNHLY; CDR2 reads FYNNEI. This CDR3 spans 19 amino acids. V was clipped by 6 bases and J by 0 bases, with 21 bases between them. Here the CDR3 reads CASRPRTAWTSSGANVLTF. The CDR3 region has the DNA TGTGCCAGCAGACCACGGACAGCATGGACTTCCTCTGGGGCCAACGTCCTGACTTTC.

This chain connects TRBV19 to TRBJ2-2; 9 bases are shared with TRBD1. CDR1 LNHDA and CDR2 SQIVND come from the germline V gene (reference sequence). The CDR3 is 15 amino acids. With V trimmed by 11 bases and J by 1 base, 8 bases remained unmatched. CDR3 residues: CASRGGQGNTGELFF. The CDR3 nucleotides are TGTGCCTCTCGAGGGGGACAGGGGAACACCGGGGAGCTGTTTTTT.

J is TRBJ1-2 and V is TRBV6-5, with a weak D call TRBD1 (6 bases). Trimming left V 6 bases short and J 7 bases short, with 12 bases between. This CDR3 is 12 amino acids long. Per the germline V gene, CDR1 is MNHEY and CDR2 is SVGAGI. Written as DNA, the CDR3 is TGTGCCAGCAGCCTAGGGGGGGCTGGCTACACCTTC. Its translation: CASSLGGAGYTF.

The rearrangement uses TRBV9 and TRBJ1-3; D is unclear. Trimming cost V 0 bases and J 0 bases, with 7 bases left between them. Germline lookup yields CDR1 SGDLS and CDR2 YYNGEE. This CDR3 spans 15 amino acids. The CDR3 region is CASSVAGSSGNTIYF. The DNA of the CDR3 is TGTGCCAGCAGCGTAGCTGGGAGCTCTGGAAACACCATATATTTT.

The V and J genes are TRBV19 and TRBJ2-1; 10 nucleotides match TRBD1. This CDR3 region has 16 residues. Germline CDR1 and CDR2: LNHDA and SQIVND (reference sequence). Trimming at V came to 4 bases and at J to 9 bases, leaving 12 bases not matched to a gene. The CDR3 bases are TGTGCCAGTAGTACTTCCGGGACAGGGGCCGTAGGTGAGCAGTTCTTC. Translation: CASSTSGTGAVGEQFF. Filled out from reference TRBV19 and TRBJ2-1, the complete variable domain reads DGGITQSPKYLFRKEGQNVTLSCEQNLNHDAMYWYRQDPGQGLRLIYYSQIVNDFQKGDIAEGYSVSREKKESFPLTVTSAQKNPTAFYLCASSTSGTGAVGEQFFGPGTRLTVL.

V is TRBV5-1 and J is TRBJ2-2; no clear D. Trimming pared 6 bases from V and 4 bases from J, leaving 4 bases between. Germline-derived CDR1 and CDR2 are SGHRS and YFSETQ. The CDR3 loop spans 11 amino acids. CDR3 nucleotides: TGCGCCAGCACCTCCACCGGGGAGCTGTTTTTT. Protein product: CASTSTGELFF.